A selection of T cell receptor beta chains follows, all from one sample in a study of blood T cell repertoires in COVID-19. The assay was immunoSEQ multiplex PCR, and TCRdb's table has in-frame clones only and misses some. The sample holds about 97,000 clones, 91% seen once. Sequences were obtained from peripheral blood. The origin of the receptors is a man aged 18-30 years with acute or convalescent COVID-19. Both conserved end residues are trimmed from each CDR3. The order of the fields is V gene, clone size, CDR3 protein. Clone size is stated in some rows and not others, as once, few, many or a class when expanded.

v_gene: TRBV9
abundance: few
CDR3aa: ASSGGTNWVDEQF

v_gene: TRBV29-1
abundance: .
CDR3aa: SVLAFYGYT

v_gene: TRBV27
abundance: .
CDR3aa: ASREFGQGAVGYT

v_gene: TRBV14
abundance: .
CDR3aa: ASGRTGSYEQY

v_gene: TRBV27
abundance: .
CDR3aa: ASSRGGNEKLF

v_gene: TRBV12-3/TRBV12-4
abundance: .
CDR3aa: ASSYGTNYGYT

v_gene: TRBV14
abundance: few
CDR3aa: ASSQYLASGSEETQY

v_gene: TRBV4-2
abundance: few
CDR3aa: ASSQDPGQTNYGYT

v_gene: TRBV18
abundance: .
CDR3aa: ASSPPGASTDTQY

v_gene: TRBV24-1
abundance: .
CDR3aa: ATSIGEFNEQF

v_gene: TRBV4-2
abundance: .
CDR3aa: ASSLRTAKKTNYGYT

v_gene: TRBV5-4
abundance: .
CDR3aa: ASSRGTSGRSYNEQF

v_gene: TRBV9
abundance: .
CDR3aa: ASSVGGTYNEQF

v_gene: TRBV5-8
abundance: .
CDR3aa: ASSLSTGDSYEQY

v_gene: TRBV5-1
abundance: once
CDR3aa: ASSLAVTDTVFYT

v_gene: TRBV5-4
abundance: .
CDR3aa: ASSFGQRTDTQY

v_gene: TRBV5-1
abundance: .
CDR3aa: ASSLAGRRSYNEQF

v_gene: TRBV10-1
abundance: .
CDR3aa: ASSESPGLYSNQPQH

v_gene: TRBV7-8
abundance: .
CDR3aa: ASSLVPGSNTEAF

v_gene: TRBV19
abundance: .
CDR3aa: ASSHGNTIY

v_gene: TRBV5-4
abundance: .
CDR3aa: ASSSGQLQETQY

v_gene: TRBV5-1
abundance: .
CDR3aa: ASSRASGGPETQY

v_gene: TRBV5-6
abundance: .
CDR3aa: ASSSGQGTEQY

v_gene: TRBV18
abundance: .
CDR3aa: ASSPLDRTEAF

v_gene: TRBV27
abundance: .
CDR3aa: ASRLTGTNYGYT

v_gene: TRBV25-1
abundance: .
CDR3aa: AAGSDNSPLH

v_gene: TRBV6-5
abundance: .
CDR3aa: ASRTSGRDEQF

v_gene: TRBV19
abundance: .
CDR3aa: ASSIIFAGDSYNEQF

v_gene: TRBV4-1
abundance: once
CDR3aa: ASSPGGGAVYGYT

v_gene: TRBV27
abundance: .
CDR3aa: ASAVVGGGELF

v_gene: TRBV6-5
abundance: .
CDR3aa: ASSYGAGGGAETQY

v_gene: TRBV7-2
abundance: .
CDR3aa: ASRSGSTDTQY

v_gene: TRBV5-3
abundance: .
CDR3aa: ARSLNLGGNTEAF